This is a list of T cell receptor beta chains from one sample in a study of blood T cell repertoires in COVID-19. Sequenced by immunoSEQ multiplex PCR; TCRdb stores in-frame clones only, minus some. The table lists 150,000 to 200,000 clones, 80% of them singletons. Sequences were obtained from PBMCs or T cells enriched from blood (not recorded which). All receptors derive from a man aged 35 to 55 who had recovered from COVID-19. The CDR3 runs from the conserved cysteine through the conserved F or W.

V gene	J gene	CDR3 protein
TRBV3-1/TRBV3-2	TRBJ2-3	CASSQDAAGGPSTDTQYF
TRBV24-1	TRBJ1-1	CATSEPGGTEAFF
TRBV25-1	TRBJ1-2	CASSVGETGGYTF
TRBV11-2	TRBJ1-3	CASSPQGNGNTIYF
TRBV10-3	TRBJ2-1	CAISESSSVYNEQFF
TRBV14	TRBJ2-7	CASSQDLARYEQYF
TRBV29-1	TRBJ2-7	CSVVRMTGEQYF
TRBV9	TRBJ2-5	CASSGGGGETQYF
TRBV15	TRBJ2-1	CATSRVGTSGDYNEQFF
TRBV30	TRBJ2-1	CAWKTGGNEQFF
TRBV12-3/TRBV12-4	TRBJ1-1	CASSLNRLEAFF
TRBV24-1	TRBJ2-5	CATSAPSSGTGAGGTQYF
TRBV6-5	TRBJ1-5	CASSRQGGQPQHF
TRBV11-2	TRBJ2-3	CASSRTNTDTQYF
TRBV20-1	TRBJ2-5	CSASLNSGGAQETQYF
TRBV4-1	TRBJ1-1	CASQRGSNTEAFF
TRBV6-5	TRBJ2-4	CASSYSTGFIQYF